This T cell receptor (beta chain) came from a study of a mutant IDH1 vaccine in newly diagnosed glioma. The wider study: During weeks 1, 3, 5, 7, 11, 15, 19 and 23, patients received eight vaccinations. Vaccines began 4-6 weeks after radiotherapy alone, or with temozolomide cycles.

Data came from immunoSEQ multiplex PCR; TCRdb stores just in-frame clones and leaves some out. This table has approximately 110,000 clones, roughly 90% appearing once. Only a few counts were recorded for this clone. Its antigen remains unknown. Time point noted: week 11, during vaccination. Doses comprised 300 ug of mutant IDH1 20-mer peptide each, plus topical imiquimod. Study-level findings and limits: Among all patients, vaccine-induced immune responses occurred in 90% to 95%. No link was apparently found between pseudoprogression and changes in top peripheral T cell clonotypes.

The specimen comprised PBMCs, sampled from a glioma patient whose treatment included an IDH1 peptide vaccine. The source is a woman aged 50 to 65 with glioma.

In DNA, the CDR3 is TGTGCCGGGGGCGACACAGATACGCAGTATTTT. It specifies CAGGDTDTQYF. The chain couples TRBV6-6 to TRBJ2-3, with a possible D match to TRBD1 (6 bases). The V and J ends lost 11 bases and 2 bases respectively, with 8 bases between them. CDR3 length: 11 amino acids. CDR1 is MNHNY, CDR2 SVGAGI, per germline (reference sequence).